Detailed here is one T cell receptor beta chain. Profiling relied on immunoSEQ multiplex PCR, and the TCRdb table lists in-frame clones only, not all of them. The sample holds 500,000 to 750,000 clones, 70% to 90% seen once. Germline V CDR1 and CDR2: MNHEY, SVGAGI. V lost 6 bases to trimming and J lost 0 bases, with 11 bases between them. The length of the CDR3 is 15 residues. The record originates from a study of shared T cell receptors in the human thymus. This same sample was also taken into another study, of human thymus T cells.

This receptor was taken from a boy less than two years old with a congenital heart defect. The chain has TRBV6-5 and TRBJ2-2, with D hard to call. Sequenced material: thymocytes. CDR3 protein: CASRLSQANTGELFF. The CDR3 coding sequence is TGTGCCAGCAGGCTATCCCAAGCGAACACCGGGGAGCTGTTTTTT.